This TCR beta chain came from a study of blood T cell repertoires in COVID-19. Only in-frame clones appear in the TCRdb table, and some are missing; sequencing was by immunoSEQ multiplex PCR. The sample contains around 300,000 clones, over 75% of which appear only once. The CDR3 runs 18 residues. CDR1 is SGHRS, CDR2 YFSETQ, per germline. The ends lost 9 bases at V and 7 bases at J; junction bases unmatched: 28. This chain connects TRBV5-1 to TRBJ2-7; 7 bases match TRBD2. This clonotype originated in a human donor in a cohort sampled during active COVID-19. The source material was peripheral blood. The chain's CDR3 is CATKTSSAGVGLPDEQYF. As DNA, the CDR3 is TGCGCCACCAAGACCTCCTCGGCGGGAGTCGGCCTACCGGATGAGCAGTACTTC.